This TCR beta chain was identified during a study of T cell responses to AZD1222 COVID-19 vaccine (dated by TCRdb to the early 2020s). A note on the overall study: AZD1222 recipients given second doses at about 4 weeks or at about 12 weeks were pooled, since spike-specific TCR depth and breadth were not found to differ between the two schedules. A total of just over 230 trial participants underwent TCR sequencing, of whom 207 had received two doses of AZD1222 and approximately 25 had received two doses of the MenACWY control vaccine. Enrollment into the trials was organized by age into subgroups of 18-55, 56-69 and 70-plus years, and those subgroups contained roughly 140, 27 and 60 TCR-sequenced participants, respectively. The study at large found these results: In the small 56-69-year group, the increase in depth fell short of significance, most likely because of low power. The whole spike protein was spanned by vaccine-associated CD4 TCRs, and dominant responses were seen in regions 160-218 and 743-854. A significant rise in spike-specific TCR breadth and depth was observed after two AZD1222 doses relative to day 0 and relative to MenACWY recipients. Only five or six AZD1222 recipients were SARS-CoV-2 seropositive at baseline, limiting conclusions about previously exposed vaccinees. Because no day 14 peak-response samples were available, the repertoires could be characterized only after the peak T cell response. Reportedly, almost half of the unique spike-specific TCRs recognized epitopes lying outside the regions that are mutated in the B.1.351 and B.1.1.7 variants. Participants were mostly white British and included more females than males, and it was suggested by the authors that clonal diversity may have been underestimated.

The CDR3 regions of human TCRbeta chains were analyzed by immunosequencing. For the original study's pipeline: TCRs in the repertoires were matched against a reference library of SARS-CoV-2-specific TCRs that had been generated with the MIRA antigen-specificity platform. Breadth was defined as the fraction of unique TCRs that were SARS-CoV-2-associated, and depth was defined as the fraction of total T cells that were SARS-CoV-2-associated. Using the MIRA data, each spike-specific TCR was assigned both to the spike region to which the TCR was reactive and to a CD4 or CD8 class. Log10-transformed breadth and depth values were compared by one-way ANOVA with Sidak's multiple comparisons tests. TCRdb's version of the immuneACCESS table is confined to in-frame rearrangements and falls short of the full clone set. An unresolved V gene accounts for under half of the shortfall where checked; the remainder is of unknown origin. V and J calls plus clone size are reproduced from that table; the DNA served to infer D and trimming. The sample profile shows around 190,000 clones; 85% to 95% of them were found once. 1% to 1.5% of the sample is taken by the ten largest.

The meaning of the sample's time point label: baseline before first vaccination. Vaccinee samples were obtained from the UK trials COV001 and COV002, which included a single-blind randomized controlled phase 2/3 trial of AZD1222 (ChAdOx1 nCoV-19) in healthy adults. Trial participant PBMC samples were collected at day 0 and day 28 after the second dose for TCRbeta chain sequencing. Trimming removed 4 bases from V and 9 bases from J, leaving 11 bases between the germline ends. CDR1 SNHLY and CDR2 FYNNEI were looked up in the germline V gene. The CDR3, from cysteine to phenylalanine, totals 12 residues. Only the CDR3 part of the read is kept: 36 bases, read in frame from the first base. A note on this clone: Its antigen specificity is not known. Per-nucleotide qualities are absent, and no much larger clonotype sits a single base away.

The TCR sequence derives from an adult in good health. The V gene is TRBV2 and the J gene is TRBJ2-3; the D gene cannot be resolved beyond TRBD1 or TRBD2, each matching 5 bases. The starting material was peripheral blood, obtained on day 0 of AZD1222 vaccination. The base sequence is TGTGCCAGCAGTGGAGAGGGGTCCACGCAGTATTTT. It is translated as CASSGEGSTQYF. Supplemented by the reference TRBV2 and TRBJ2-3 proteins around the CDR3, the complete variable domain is EPEVTQTPSHQVTQMGQEVILRCVPISNHLYFYWYRQILGQKVEFLVSFYNNEISEKSEIFDDQFSVERPDGSNFTLKIRSTKLEDSAMYFCASSGEGSTQYFGPGTRLTVL.